The next 18 T cell receptor beta chains were all read from a single sample in a study of technical replicates of blood from several donors. Data came from immunoSEQ multiplex PCR; TCRdb stores just in-frame clones and leaves some out. The table has some 70,000 clones, 95% to 97% seen once. Sequenced: T cells isolated from PBMCs. The receptors were sampled from a human donor in good health.

CDR3: CASSVVDRGTQYF. CDR3 bases: TGTGCCAGCAGCGTAGTGGACAGAGGGACCCAGTACTTC. The chain links TRBV9 to TRBJ2-5; tentative D call: TRBD1 (6 bases). V lost 0 bases to trimming and J lost 7 bases, with 10 bases between them. This CDR3 is 13 amino acids long. Germline assignment: CDR1 SGDLS and CDR2 YYNGEE.

The CDR3 sequence: CASSVVELNLYNEQFF. The CDR3 nucleotides are TGTGCCAGCAGCGTAGTAGAACTAAACCTATACAATGAGCAGTTCTTC. The chain links TRBV9 to TRBJ2-1; no clear D. Looked up from germline, CDR1 is SGDLS and CDR2 is YYNGEE. The V gene lost 0 bases and the J gene lost 4 bases, with 14 bases spanning the gap. CDR3 length: 16 amino acids. Using reference TRBV9 and TRBJ2-1 for the parts outside the CDR3, the full variable domain is DSGVTQTPKHLITATGQRVTLRCSPRSGDLSVYWYQQSLDQGLQFLIQYYNGEERAKGNILERFSAQQFPDLHSELNLSSLELGDSALYFCASSVVELNLYNEQFFGPGTRLTVL.

The chain uses TRBV9 and TRBJ1-4; D is perhaps TRBD1 (6 bases). V was pared by 7 bases and J by 5 bases, with 12 bases between. The CDR3 is 13 residues long. The V gene's germline CDR1 is SGDLS and CDR2 YYNGEE. This CDR3 is CASGGDTNEKLFF. Here the CDR3 DNA reads TGTGCCAGCGGGGGGGACACCAATGAAAAACTGTTTTTT.

The chain carries TRBV30 and TRBJ1-3; no firm D call. This CDR3 region has 14 residues. Germline loops: CDR1 GTSNPN, CDR2 SVGIG (reference sequence). The V gene lost 3 bases and the J gene lost 0 bases, with 9 bases spanning the gap. The CDR3 here is CAWRTGGSGNTIYF. CDR3 nucleotides: TGTGCCTGGAGAACCGGAGGCTCTGGAAACACCATATATTTT.

The gene calls are TRBV15 and TRBJ1-3; D gene uncertain. Germline V gene sequence: CDR1 LNHNV, CDR2 YYDKDF (reference sequence). The CDR3 runs to 13 residues. Trimming shortened V by 0 bases and J by 4 bases, and 4 bases separated the two germline ends. Here the CDR3 reads CATSREQGNTIYF. The CDR3 region has the DNA TGTGCCACCAGCAGAGAACAGGGAAACACCATATATTTT.

This clone has a handful of counts. The J gene is TRBJ2-7, the V gene TRBV7-2; D might be TRBD1 (6 bases). Germline V gives CDR1 SGHTA, CDR2 FQGNSA. Trimming stripped 5 bases from V and 5 bases from J, with 19 bases between. There are 15 residues in the CDR3. This CDR3 is CASSVKQGTFHEQYF. CDR3 nucleotides: TGTGCCAGCAGCGTTAAACAGGGAACATTCCACGAGCAGTACTTC.

The V gene is TRBV5-6, the J gene TRBJ1-1; 9 nucleotides align to TRBD1. The CDR3 contains 16 residues. CDR1 SGHDT and CDR2 YYEEEE come from the germline V gene. V shed 3 bases and J 5 bases; nucleotides not matched to a gene: 11. The CDR3 sequence is CASSSGTGRIGTEAFF. The CDR3 region has the DNA TGTGCCAGCAGCTCAGGGACAGGGAGGATTGGAACTGAAGCTTTCTTT.

This chain connects TRBV28 to TRBJ1-5; 7 bases line up with TRBD1. The CDR3 covers 15 residues. The germline CDR1 and CDR2 sequences are MDHEN and SYDVKM. With V trimmed by 4 bases and J by 8 bases, 11 bases remained unmatched. The CDR3 sequence is CASSSPTGWGKPQHF. The CDR3 coding sequence is TGTGCCAGCAGTTCACCGACAGGGTGGGGGAAGCCCCAGCATTTT. Complete variable domain (other parts from reference TRBV28 and TRBJ1-5): DVKVTQSSRYLVKRTGEKVFLECVQDMDHENMFWYRQDPGLGLRLIYFSYDVKMKEKGDIPEGYSVSREKKERFSLILESASTNQTSMYLCASSSPTGWGKPQHFGDGTRLSIL.

The V and J genes are TRBV30 and TRBJ2-1; D is uncertain. The CDR3 consists of 14 residues. The V gene's germline CDR1 is GTSNPN and CDR2 SVGIG (reference sequence). Trimming removed 0 bases from V and 6 bases from J, with 12 bases in between. As DNA, the CDR3 is TGTGCCTGGAGTGTAAGTTTTAGTATCAATGAGCAGTTCTTC. It encodes CAWSVSFSINEQFF.

The chain recombines TRBV19 with TRBJ1-4; D is unclear. Per germline, CDR1 LNHDA and CDR2 SQIVND (reference sequence). V lost 10 bases to trimming and J lost 8 bases, with 8 bases between them. CDR3 size: 10 residues. This chain's CDR3 is CATGEEKLFF. The DNA for the CDR3 is TGTGCCACTGGGGAGGAAAAACTGTTTTTT.

CDR3 nucleotides: TGTGCCAGCAGCGAGACAGGAGGCTACGGCTACACCTTC. As protein: CASSETGGYGYTF. The rearrangement uses TRBV7-8 and TRBJ1-2, with a possible D match to TRBD1 (6 bases). The V end lost 5 bases, the J end lost 8 bases, and 15 bases lay between the germline ends. The CDR3 extends over 13 amino acids. The V gene's germline CDR1 is SGHVS and CDR2 FQNEAQ. The entire variable domain, with the rest obtained from reference TRBV7-8 and TRBJ1-2, is as follows: GAGVSQSPRYKVAKRGQDVALRCDPISGHVSLFWYQQALGQGPEFLTYFQNEAQLDKSGLPSDRFFAERPEGSVSTLKIQRTQQEDSAVYLCASSETGGYGYTFGSGTRLTVV.

The chain is built from TRBV6-4 and TRBJ1-1, with 9 bases aligning to TRBD1. CDR1 and CDR2 from the germline V gene are MRHNA and SNTAGT. This CDR3 region has 13 residues. The J segment lost 4 bases and the V segment lost 7 bases, leaving 4 bases of the junction unmatched. CDR3 sequence: CASMGQGGTEAFF. CDR3 bases: TGTGCCAGCATGGGACAGGGAGGCACTGAAGCTTTCTTT.

The chain recombines TRBV5-1 with TRBJ1-1, with 7 bases matching TRBD1. The J segment lost 10 bases and the V segment lost 0 bases, leaving 12 bases of the junction unmatched. Germline V CDR1 and CDR2: SGHRS, YFSETQ. This CDR3 spans 15 amino acids. CDR3 sequence (DNA): TGCGCCAGCAGCTTGGCCGGGGGGGACAGCGGTCGAGCTTTCTTT. Protein product: CASSLAGGDSGRAFF.

This clone was seen a handful of times. The chain employs TRBV7-2 and TRBJ1-2; a possible D gene is TRBD1 (6 bases). There are 14 residues in the CDR3. V shed 0 bases and J shed 6 bases, with 11 bases lying between them. Germline CDR1 is SGHTA and CDR2 is FQGNSA. In DNA, the CDR3 is TGTGCCAGCAGCTTAGCATCAGGGGACCATGGCTACACCTTC. Translation: CASSLASGDHGYTF.

Here the CDR3 DNA reads TGTGCCAGCAGCTTGGGGGGACTAGCGGATACAGATACGCAGTATTTT. Its translation: CASSLGGLADTDTQYF. The rearrangement joins TRBV11-3 to TRBJ2-3; 11 bases are a match to TRBD2. The germline V gene has CDR1 SGHNT and CDR2 YENEEA. The trim removed 3 bases at V and 3 bases at J, leaving 5 bases unmatched. CDR3 size: 16 residues.

V usage is TRBV5-4 and J usage is TRBJ2-1; 9 nucleotides line up with TRBD1. The germline gives CDR1 SGHNT, CDR2 YYREEE (reference sequence). Trimming removed 6 bases from V and 7 bases from J; junction bases left unmatched: 8. The CDR3 is made up of 14 amino acids. This chain's CDR3 is CASTPGQGPNEQFF. In DNA, the CDR3 is TGTGCCAGCACCCCGGGACAGGGCCCTAATGAGCAGTTCTTC.

This clone was recorded once. The chain is built from TRBV29-1 and TRBJ2-3; tentatively, D is TRBD1 (6 bases). This CDR3 has 11 amino acids. Trimming took 7 bases from V and 6 from J, leaving 11 bases between them. CDR1 is SQVTM and CDR2 is ANQGSEA in the germline V gene. CDR3 bases: TGCAGCGCCTCAGGGGTGGATACGCAGTATTTT. Translated, it gives CSASGVDTQYF.

The chain uses TRBV14 and TRBJ1-1, with 7 bases identical to TRBD1. The CDR3 extends over 12 amino acids. V lost 4 bases and J lost 7; bases outside the gene matches: 3. CDR1 is SGHDN, CDR2 FVKESK, per germline. The CDR3 region has the DNA TGTGCCAGCAGCCTAGGGACAGTTGAAGCTTTCTTT. Amino acids: CASSLGTVEAFF. Full variable domain (missing parts from reference TRBV14 and TRBJ1-1): EAGVTQFPSHSVIEKGQTVTLRCDPISGHDNLYWYRRVMGKEIKFLLHFVKESKQDESGMPNNRFLAERTGGTYSTLKVQPAELEDSGVYFCASSLGTVEAFFGQGTRLTVV.